The 13 T cell receptor beta chains given below trace back to one sample, sequenced in a study of shared clonotypes between healthy human individuals. Here immunoSEQ multiplex PCR was the method, and the copy in TCRdb shows in-frame clones only, minus some. The data show approximately 1,500,000 clones, with roughly 96% seen just once and approximately 1.1% held by the top ten. Sequencing used naive CD4+ T cells sorted from blood. Subset defined: CD45RA+ positively selected. These receptors originate from a man aged 30 to 45 in good health.

The chain couples TRBV6-4 to TRBJ1-2; 11 bases line up with TRBD1. The V gene's germline CDR1 is MRHNA and CDR2 SNTAGT. There are 13 residues in the CDR3. The junction had 3 bases not matched to a gene; V was cut back by 6 bases and J by 6 bases. CDR3 sequence (DNA): TGTGCCAGCAGGGGACAGGGGGGTGATGGCTACACCTTC. Its protein product is CASRGQGGDGYTF.

The rearrangement joins TRBV19 to TRBJ2-6; D is unclear. V was shortened by 6 bases and J by 0 bases, with 18 bases between the two germline ends. The CDR3 runs 18 residues. Germline lookup yields CDR1 LNHDA and CDR2 SQIVND (reference sequence). The CDR3 sequence: CASSLATRSPSGANVLTF. As DNA, the CDR3 is TGTGCCAGTAGCCTTGCCACCCGTTCCCCCTCTGGGGCCAACGTCCTGACTTTC.

The chain recombines TRBV6-5 with TRBJ2-7; possibly TRBD1 or TRBD2 for D (5 bases each). V gave up 4 bases and J gave up 12 bases, with 19 bases separating them. This CDR3 has 13 residues. From germline, CDR1 is MNHEY and CDR2 SVGAGI. The CDR3 nucleotides read TGTGCCAGCAGTTCCTCCTTGGGGGTGACGGGGTACTTC. Amino acid sequence: CASSSSLGVTGYF.

This chain connects TRBV28 to TRBJ2-1, with D maybe TRBD2 (6 bases). This CDR3 contains 17 residues. CDR1 and CDR2 from the germline V gene are MDHEN and SYDVKM. The V and J ends lost 3 bases and 0 bases respectively, with 15 bases between them. CDR3 bases: TGTGCCAGCAGTTTTGGCGGGACCCCAAGCTCCTACAATGAGCAGTTCTTC. This encodes CASSFGGTPSSYNEQFF.

DNA of the CDR3: TGCGCCAGCAGCTTGTCAGGGGAGGTCTACAATGAGCAGTTCTTC. Amino acid sequence: CASSLSGEVYNEQFF. The chain employs TRBV5-1 and TRBJ2-1, with D perhaps given as TRBD1 or TRBD2 (6 bases each). The CDR3 sequence is 15 residues long. V shed 1 base and J shed 3 bases, with 11 bases lying between them. Per germline, CDR1 SGHRS and CDR2 YFSETQ.

This chain links TRBV13 with TRBJ1-2; D unresolved. V was shortened by 3 bases and J by 8 bases, with 4 bases between the two germline ends. There are 10 residues in the CDR3. The germline V gene encodes CDR1 PRHDT and CDR2 FYEKMQ (reference sequence). The CDR3, as DNA: TGTGCCAGCAGCTTGGGGGGCTACACCTTC. This sequence encodes CASSLGGYTF.

The V and J genes are TRBV28 and TRBJ1-2; TRBD1 might be the D (5 bases). Trimming stripped 4 bases from V and 6 bases from J, with 18 bases between. Looked up from germline, CDR1 is MDHEN and CDR2 is SYDVKM. The CDR3 runs 15 residues. CDR3 nucleotide sequence: TGTGCCAGCAGTTCCCCCCCTCAGGGTTTACATGGCTACACCTTC. It codes for CASSSPPQGLHGYTF.

The chain combines TRBV7-2 with TRBJ2-5, with 9 bases identical to TRBD1. This CDR3 is built from 15 residues. Unmatched junction bases numbered 8, after V lost 4 bases and J lost 5 bases. Looked up from germline, CDR1 is SGHTA and CDR2 is FQGNSA. The CDR3 sequence is CASSSRQGGVETQYF. Written as DNA, the CDR3 is TGTGCCAGCAGCTCCCGACAGGGGGGCGTTGAGACCCAGTACTTC. Full variable domain (missing parts from reference TRBV7-2 and TRBJ2-5): GAGVSQSPSNKVTEKGKDVELRCDPISGHTALYWYRQSLGQGLEFLIYFQGNSAPDKSGLPSDRFSAERTGGSVSTLTIQRTQQEDSAVYLCASSSRQGGVETQYFGPGTRLLVL.

The V call is TRBV7-9, the J call TRBJ1-5; D perhaps matches TRBD1 (6 bases). The V and J ends lost 5 bases and 9 bases respectively, with 14 bases between them. The CDR3 loop spans 13 amino acids. The germline CDR1 and CDR2 sequences are SEHNR and FQNEAQ (reference sequence). The CDR3 DNA reads as TGTGCCAGCAGCCAGGGGCAGCAAAGGCCCCAGCATTTT. It is translated as CASSQGQQRPQHF.

The count of this clone is one. The chain recombines TRBV5-1 with TRBJ1-2, with 7 bases identical to TRBD1. Germline CDR1 SGHRS, CDR2 YFSETQ. J gave up 8 bases and V 4 bases, and 14 bases lay outside the gene matches. There are 15 residues in the CDR3. The CDR3 spells CASSNGLTGVGGYTF. DNA for the CDR3: TGCGCCAGCAGCAATGGATTAACAGGGGTTGGAGGCTACACCTTC.

The rearrangement links TRBV21-1 to TRBJ2-7; the table's D call TRBD1 went unverified against the DNA. TRBV21-1 is a known pseudogene. The CDR3 has 15 residues. In nucleotides, the CDR3 is TGTGCCAGCAGCAAAGGCTGTCATAACACCTACGAGCAGTACTTC. Translation gives CASSKGCHNTYEQYF.

This clone was seen once. The V and J genes are TRBV5-5 and TRBJ2-5; D ambiguous. The CDR3 length is 15 residues. V lost 0 bases and J 2 bases, leaving 11 bases between the germline ends. Per germline, CDR1 SGHKS and CDR2 YYEKEE (reference sequence). DNA for the CDR3: TGTGCCAGCAGCTTGGCCAAGTCTAGTCAAGAGACCCAGTACTTC. Translation gives CASSLAKSSQETQYF.

The chain joins TRBV2 to TRBJ1-2, with D unresolved. This CDR3 is 13 amino acids long. Germline CDR1 reads SNHLY; CDR2 reads FYNNEI. The V end was cut by 4 bases, the J end by 8 bases, with 14 bases between. CDR3 sequence reads: CASSVVPGWGYTF. The CDR3 DNA reads as TGTGCCAGCAGTGTGGTTCCAGGTTGGGGCTACACCTTC.